Listed below are T cell receptor beta chains from one sample, sequenced in a study of blood T cell repertoires in COVID-19. Only in-frame clones appear in the TCRdb table, and some are missing; sequencing was by immunoSEQ multiplex PCR. The data contain about 140,000 clones, more than 65% of them singletons. The sample consisted of peripheral blood. These receptors all come from a man in his sixties with active or convalescent COVID-19. CDR3s include the opening cysteine and the closing phenylalanine or tryptophan. D genes are given only for firm matches. Only some rows state a clone size, as once, few, many or a class for expanded clones.

v_call: TRBV3-1/TRBV3-2
clone_size: -
d_call: TRBD1
j_call: TRBJ1-2
cdr3_aa: CASSQDDYGTVYGYTF
cdr3_nt: TGTGCCAGCAGCCAAGATGATTACGGGACAGTCTATGGCTACACCTTC

v_call: TRBV19
clone_size: once
d_call: -
j_call: TRBJ1-4
cdr3_aa: CASSYTGRKEKLFF
cdr3_nt: TGTGCCAGTAGTTACACCGGGAGGAAAGAAAAACTGTTTTTT

v_call: TRBV11-3
clone_size: -
d_call: -
j_call: TRBJ1-1
cdr3_aa: CASTPVAEAFF
cdr3_nt: TGTGCCAGCACCCCGGTGGCTGAAGCTTTCTTT

v_call: TRBV5-1
clone_size: -
d_call: TRBD2
j_call: TRBJ2-3
cdr3_aa: CASRVGLAESTDTQYF
cdr3_nt: TGCGCCAGCAGGGTCGGACTAGCCGAGAGCACAGATACGCAGTATTTT

v_call: TRBV19
clone_size: -
d_call: -
j_call: TRBJ1-3
cdr3_aa: CASSERTNALGNTIYF
cdr3_nt: TGTGCCAGTAGTGAACGGACAAACGCTTTGGGAAACACCATATATTTT

v_call: TRBV18
clone_size: -
d_call: -
j_call: TRBJ1-5
cdr3_aa: CASSPSGSPNQPQHF
cdr3_nt: TGTGCCAGCTCACCATCAGGTAGTCCCAATCAGCCCCAGCATTTT

v_call: TRBV6-5
clone_size: -
d_call: TRBD1
j_call: TRBJ1-1
cdr3_aa: CASSSPGQGATEAFF
cdr3_nt: TGTGCCAGCAGTTCCCCCGGACAGGGGGCGACTGAAGCTTTCTTT

v_call: TRBV7-9
clone_size: few
d_call: -
j_call: TRBJ2-3
cdr3_aa: CASRGTGGTDTQYF
cdr3_nt: TGTGCCAGCAGGGGGACTGGGGGCACAGATACGCAGTATTTT

v_call: TRBV6-5
clone_size: -
d_call: -
j_call: TRBJ2-5
cdr3_aa: CASSYRPSDLKTQYF
cdr3_nt: TGTGCCAGCAGTTACCGGCCTAGCGATTTAAAGACCCAGTACTTC

v_call: TRBV7-6
clone_size: -
d_call: TRBD1
j_call: TRBJ2-7
cdr3_aa: CASSLATGTGYEQYF
cdr3_nt: TGTGCCAGCAGCTTAGCAACTGGGACAGGTTACGAGCAGTACTTC

v_call: TRBV14
clone_size: -
d_call: -
j_call: TRBJ1-1
cdr3_aa: CASSQDSGWITEAFF
cdr3_nt: TGTGCCAGCAGCCAAGATTCGGGGTGGATCACTGAAGCTTTCTTT

v_call: TRBV7-9
clone_size: once
d_call: -
j_call: TRBJ2-7
cdr3_aa: CASSLALRGYEQYF
cdr3_nt: TGTGCCAGCAGCTTAGCTCTCCGGGGCTACGAGCAGTACTTC

v_call: TRBV3-1/TRBV3-2
clone_size: once
d_call: -
j_call: TRBJ2-1
cdr3_aa: CASSQVGKGLYNEQFF
cdr3_nt: TGTGCCAGCAGCCAAGTAGGAAAGGGGCTTTACAATGAGCAGTTCTTC

v_call: TRBV6-2/TRBV6-3
clone_size: -
d_call: TRBD1
j_call: TRBJ1-2
cdr3_aa: CASSRPGQGLIFGYGYTF
cdr3_nt: TGTGCCAGCAGTCGCCCGGGACAGGGATTGATTTTTGGCTATGGCTACACCTTC

v_call: TRBV7-8
clone_size: -
d_call: TRBD2
j_call: TRBJ2-3
cdr3_aa: CASSEAGGTDTQYF
cdr3_nt: TGTGCCAGCAGCGAAGCGGGAGGGACAGATACGCAGTATTTT

v_call: TRBV19
clone_size: -
d_call: TRBD2
j_call: TRBJ2-2
cdr3_aa: CASSKYSSGRAVGELFF
cdr3_nt: TGTGCCAGTAGCAAATACTCTAGCGGGAGGGCCGTCGGGGAGCTGTTTTTT

v_call: TRBV7-8
clone_size: -
d_call: -
j_call: TRBJ1-1
cdr3_aa: CASSRDWEAFF
cdr3_nt: TGTGCCAGCAGCCGAGACTGGGAAGCTTTCTTT

v_call: TRBV27
clone_size: -
d_call: TRBD2
j_call: TRBJ2-5
cdr3_aa: CASSSLPGGGQETQYF
cdr3_nt: TGTGCCAGCAGTTCCCTCCCGGGGGGGGGACAAGAGACCCAGTACTTC

v_call: TRBV7-9
clone_size: -
d_call: TRBD1
j_call: TRBJ1-1
cdr3_aa: CASRQGVTEAFF
cdr3_nt: TGTGCCAGCAGACAGGGGGTCACTGAAGCTTTCTTT

v_call: TRBV2
clone_size: -
d_call: TRBD2
j_call: TRBJ2-2
cdr3_aa: CAVIGGSTGELFF
cdr3_nt: TGTGCCGTCATCGGGGGGAGCACCGGGGAGCTGTTTTTT

v_call: TRBV5-1
clone_size: -
d_call: TRBD1
j_call: TRBJ1-4
cdr3_aa: CASSPLDRGINEKLFF
cdr3_nt: TGCGCCAGCAGCCCATTGGACAGGGGAATTAATGAAAAACTGTTTTTT

v_call: TRBV6-5
clone_size: once
d_call: TRBD1
j_call: TRBJ1-1
cdr3_aa: CASSKPGQGFTEAFF
cdr3_nt: TGTGCCAGCAGTAAGCCGGGACAGGGGTTCACTGAAGCTTTCTTT

v_call: TRBV29-1
clone_size: -
d_call: TRBD2
j_call: TRBJ2-3
cdr3_aa: CSVDTSGGLTDTQYF
cdr3_nt: TGCAGCGTTGACACTAGCGGGGGGCTGACAGATACGCAGTATTTT

v_call: TRBV11-2
clone_size: -
d_call: -
j_call: TRBJ1-4
cdr3_aa: CASRKQDTDEKLFF
cdr3_nt: TGTGCCAGCAGAAAACAGGATACAGATGAAAAACTGTTTTTT

v_call: TRBV10-1
clone_size: few
d_call: -
j_call: TRBJ2-2
cdr3_aa: CASSSRGGGELFF
cdr3_nt: TGCGCCAGCAGTTCTAGGGGAGGCGGGGAGCTGTTTTTT

v_call: TRBV27
clone_size: -
d_call: -
j_call: TRBJ2-1
cdr3_aa: CASSTNRVRIDNEQFF
cdr3_nt: TGTGCCAGCAGTACAAACAGGGTTAGGATCGACAATGAGCAGTTCTTC

v_call: TRBV19
clone_size: -
d_call: TRBD1
j_call: TRBJ1-5
cdr3_aa: CASGQGAYQPQHF
cdr3_nt: TGTGCCAGTGGACAGGGGGCCTATCAGCCCCAGCATTTT

v_call: TRBV2
clone_size: once
d_call: TRBD2
j_call: TRBJ2-3
cdr3_aa: CASRTGLAGGSTDTQYF
cdr3_nt: TGTGCCAGCAGAACCGGACTAGCGGGGGGTAGCACAGATACGCAGTATTTT